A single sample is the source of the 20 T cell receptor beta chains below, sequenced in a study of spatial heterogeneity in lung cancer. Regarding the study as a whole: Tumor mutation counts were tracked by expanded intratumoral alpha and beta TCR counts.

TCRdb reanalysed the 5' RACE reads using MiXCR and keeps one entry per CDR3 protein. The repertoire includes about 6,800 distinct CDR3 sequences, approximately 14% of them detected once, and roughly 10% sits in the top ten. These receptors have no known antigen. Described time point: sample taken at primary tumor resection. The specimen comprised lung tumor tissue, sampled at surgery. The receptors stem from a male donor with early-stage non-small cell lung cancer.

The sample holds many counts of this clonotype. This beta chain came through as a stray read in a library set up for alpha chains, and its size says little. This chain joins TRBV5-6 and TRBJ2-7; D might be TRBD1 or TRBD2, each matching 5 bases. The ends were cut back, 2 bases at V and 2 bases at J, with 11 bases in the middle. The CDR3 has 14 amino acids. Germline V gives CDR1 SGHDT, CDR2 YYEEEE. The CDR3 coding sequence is TGTGCCAGCAGCTTTGGGACGGTAACCTACGAGCAGTACTTC. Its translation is CASSFGTVTYEQYF.

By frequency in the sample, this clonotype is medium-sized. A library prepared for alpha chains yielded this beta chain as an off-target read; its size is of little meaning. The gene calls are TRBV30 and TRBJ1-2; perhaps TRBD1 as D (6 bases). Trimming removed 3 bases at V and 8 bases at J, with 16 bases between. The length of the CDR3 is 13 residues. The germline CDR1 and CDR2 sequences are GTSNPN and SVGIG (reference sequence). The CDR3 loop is CAWSNTGHGGYTF. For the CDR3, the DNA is TGTGCCTGGAGCAACACGGGACATGGGGGCTACACCTTC.

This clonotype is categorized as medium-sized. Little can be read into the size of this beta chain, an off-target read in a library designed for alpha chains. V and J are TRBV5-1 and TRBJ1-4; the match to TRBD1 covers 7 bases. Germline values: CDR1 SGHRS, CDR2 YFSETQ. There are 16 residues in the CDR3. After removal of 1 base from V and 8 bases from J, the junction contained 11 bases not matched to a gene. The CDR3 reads CASSLPHRGEEEKLFF. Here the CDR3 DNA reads TGCGCCAGCAGCTTGCCCCACAGGGGCGAGGAAGAAAAACTGTTTTTT.

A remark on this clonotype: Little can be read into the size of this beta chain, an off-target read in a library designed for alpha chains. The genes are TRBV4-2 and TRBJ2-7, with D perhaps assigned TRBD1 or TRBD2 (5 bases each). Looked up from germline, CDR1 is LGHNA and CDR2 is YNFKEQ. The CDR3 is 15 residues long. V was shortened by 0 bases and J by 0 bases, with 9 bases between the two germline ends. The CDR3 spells CASSQDRGVSYEQYF. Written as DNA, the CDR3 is TGTGCCAGCAGCCAAGATCGAGGGGTCTCCTACGAGCAGTACTTC.

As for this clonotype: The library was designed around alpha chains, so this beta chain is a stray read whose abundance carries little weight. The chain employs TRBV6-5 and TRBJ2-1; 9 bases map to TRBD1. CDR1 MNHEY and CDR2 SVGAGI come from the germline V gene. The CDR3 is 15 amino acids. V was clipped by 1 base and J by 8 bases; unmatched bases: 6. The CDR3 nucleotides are TGTGCCAGCAGTTACTTGGGGACAGGGCGTGATGAGCAGTTCTTC. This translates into CASSYLGTGRDEQFF.

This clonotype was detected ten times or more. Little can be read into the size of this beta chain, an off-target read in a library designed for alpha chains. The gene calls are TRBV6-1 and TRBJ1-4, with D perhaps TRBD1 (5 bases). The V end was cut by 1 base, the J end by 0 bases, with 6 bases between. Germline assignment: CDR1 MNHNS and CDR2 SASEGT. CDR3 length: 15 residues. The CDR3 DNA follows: TGTGCCAGCAGTGAAGAGACAGCAACTAATGAAAAACTGTTTTTT. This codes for CASSEETATNEKLFF.

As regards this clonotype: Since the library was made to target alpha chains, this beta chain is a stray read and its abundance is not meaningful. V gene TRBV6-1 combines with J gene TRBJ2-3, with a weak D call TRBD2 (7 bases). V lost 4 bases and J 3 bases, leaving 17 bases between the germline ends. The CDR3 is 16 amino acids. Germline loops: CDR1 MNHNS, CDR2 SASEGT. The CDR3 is CASSVTGAGATDTQYF. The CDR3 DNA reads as TGTGCCAGCAGTGTCACGGGGGCGGGAGCAACAGATACGCAGTATTTT.

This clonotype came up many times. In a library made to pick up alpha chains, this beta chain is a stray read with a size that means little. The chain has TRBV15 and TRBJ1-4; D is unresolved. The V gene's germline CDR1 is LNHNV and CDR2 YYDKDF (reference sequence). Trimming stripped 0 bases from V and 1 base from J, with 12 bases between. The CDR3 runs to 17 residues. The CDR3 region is CATSRDYPTGTNEKLFF. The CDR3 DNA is TGTGCCACCAGCAGAGATTACCCGACGGGAACTAATGAAAAACTGTTTTTT.

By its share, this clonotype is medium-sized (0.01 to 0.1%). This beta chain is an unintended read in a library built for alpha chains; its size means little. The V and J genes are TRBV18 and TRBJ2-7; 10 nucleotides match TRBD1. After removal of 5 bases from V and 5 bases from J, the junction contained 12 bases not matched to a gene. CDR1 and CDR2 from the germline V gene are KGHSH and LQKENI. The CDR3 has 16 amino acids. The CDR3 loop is CASSSLWDRGIHEQYF. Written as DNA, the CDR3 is TGTGCCAGCTCATCACTGTGGGACAGGGGTATCCACGAGCAGTACTTC.

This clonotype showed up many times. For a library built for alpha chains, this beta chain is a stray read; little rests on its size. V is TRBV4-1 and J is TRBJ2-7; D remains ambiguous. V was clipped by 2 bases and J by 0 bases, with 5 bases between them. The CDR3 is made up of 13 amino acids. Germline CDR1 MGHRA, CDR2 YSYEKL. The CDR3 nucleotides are TGCGCCAGCAGCCAACAGATCTCCTACGAGCAGTACTTC. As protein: CASSQQISYEQYF.

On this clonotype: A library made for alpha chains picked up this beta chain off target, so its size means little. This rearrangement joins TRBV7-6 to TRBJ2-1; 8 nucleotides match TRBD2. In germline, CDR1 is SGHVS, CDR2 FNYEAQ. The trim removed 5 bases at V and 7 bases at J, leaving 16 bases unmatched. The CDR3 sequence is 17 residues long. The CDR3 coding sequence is TGTGCCAGCAGCCCGTCAATACTGGGACTAGGGGTTAATGAGCAGTTCTTC. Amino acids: CASSPSILGLGVNEQFF.

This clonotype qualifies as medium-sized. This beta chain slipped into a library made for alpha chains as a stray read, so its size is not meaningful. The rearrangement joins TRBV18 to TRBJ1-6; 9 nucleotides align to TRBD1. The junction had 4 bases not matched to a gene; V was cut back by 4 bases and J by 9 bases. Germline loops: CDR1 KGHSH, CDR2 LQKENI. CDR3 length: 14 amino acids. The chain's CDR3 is CASSLQGAGSPLHF. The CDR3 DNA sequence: TGTGCCAGCTCACTACAGGGGGCAGGTTCACCCCTCCACTTT.

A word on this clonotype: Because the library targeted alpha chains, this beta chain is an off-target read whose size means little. The CDR3 sequence is CASSLEGGRPQHF. CDR3 in DNA: TGTGCCAGCAGCTTAGAAGGCGGGAGGCCCCAGCATTTT. The chain employs TRBV7-3 and TRBJ1-5; no definite D call. CDR3 length: 13 amino acids. The V and J ends lost 2 bases and 9 bases respectively, with 11 bases between them. The germline V gene encodes CDR1 SGHTA and CDR2 FQGTGA.

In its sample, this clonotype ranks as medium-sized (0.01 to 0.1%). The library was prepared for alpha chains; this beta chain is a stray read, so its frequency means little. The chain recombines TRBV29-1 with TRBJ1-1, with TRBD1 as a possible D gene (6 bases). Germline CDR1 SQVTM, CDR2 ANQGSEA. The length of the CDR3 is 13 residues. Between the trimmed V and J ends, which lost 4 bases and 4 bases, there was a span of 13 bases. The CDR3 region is CSVGGHQGTEAFF. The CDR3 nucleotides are TGCAGCGTTGGGGGACACCAAGGCACTGAAGCTTTCTTT.

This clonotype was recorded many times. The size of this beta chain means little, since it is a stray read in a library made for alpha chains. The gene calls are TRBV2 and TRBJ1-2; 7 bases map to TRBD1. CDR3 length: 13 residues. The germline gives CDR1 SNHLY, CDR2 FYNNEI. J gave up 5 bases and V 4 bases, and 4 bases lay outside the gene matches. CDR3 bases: TGTGCCAGCAGTGTGGAACAGGGGTATGGCTACACCTTC. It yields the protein CASSVEQGYGYTF.

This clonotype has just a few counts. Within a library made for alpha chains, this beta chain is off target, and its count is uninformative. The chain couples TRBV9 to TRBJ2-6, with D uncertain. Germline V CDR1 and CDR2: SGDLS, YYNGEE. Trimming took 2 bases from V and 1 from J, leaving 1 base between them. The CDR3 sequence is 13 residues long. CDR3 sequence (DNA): TGTGCCAGCAGCGTTTCTGGGGCCAACGTCCTGACTTTC. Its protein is CASSVSGANVLTF.

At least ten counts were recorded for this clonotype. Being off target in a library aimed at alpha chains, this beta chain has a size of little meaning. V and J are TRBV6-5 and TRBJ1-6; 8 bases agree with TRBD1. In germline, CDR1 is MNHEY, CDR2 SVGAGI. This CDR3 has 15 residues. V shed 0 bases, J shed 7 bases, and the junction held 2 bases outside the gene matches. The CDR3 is CASSYSRTGNSPLHF. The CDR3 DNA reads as TGTGCCAGCAGTTACTCGCGGACAGGGAATTCACCCCTCCACTTT.

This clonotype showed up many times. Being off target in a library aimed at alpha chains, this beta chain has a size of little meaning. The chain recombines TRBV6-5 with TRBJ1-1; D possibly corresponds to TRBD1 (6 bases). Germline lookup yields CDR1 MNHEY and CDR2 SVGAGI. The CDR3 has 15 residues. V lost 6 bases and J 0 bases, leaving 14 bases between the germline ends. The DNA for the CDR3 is TGTGCCAGCAGCCCCCGGGACACTTTGAACACTGAAGCTTTCTTT. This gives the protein CASSPRDTLNTEAFF.

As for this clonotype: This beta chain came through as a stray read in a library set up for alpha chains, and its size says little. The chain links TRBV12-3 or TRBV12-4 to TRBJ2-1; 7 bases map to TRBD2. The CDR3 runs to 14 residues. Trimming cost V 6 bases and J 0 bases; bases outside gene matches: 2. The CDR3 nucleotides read TGTGCCAGCAGCGGGGACTACTCCTACAATGAGCAGTTCTTC. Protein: CASSGDYSYNEQFF.

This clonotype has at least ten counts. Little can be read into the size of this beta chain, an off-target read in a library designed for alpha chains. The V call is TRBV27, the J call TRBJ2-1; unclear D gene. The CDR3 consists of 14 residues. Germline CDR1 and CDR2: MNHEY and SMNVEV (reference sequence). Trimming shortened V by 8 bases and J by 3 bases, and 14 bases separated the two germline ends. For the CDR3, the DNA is TGTGCCAGCTTATCCCTGTTAAACTACAATGAGCAGTTCTTC. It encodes CASLSLLNYNEQFF.